What follows are 27 T cell receptor beta chains derived from one specimen sequenced in a study of sequential checkpoint blockade in melanoma. Treatment: randomized to nivolumab then ipilimumab (arm A) or the reverse (arm B). Data came from immunoSEQ multiplex PCR; TCRdb stores just in-frame clones and leaves some out. This sample yields 35,000 to 50,000 clones, of which 86% are seen a single time; about 12% belongs to the top ten. This specimen consisted of CD8+ T cells sorted from blood (inferred from file names), obtained from a patient given nivolumab and ipilimumab in sequence. All receptors come from a human donor with melanoma.

This chain links TRBV9 with TRBJ2-5; D possibly corresponds to TRBD2 (6 bases). The DNA end lines up better with TRBJ2-7; the J call may be wrong. The CDR3 is 14 amino acids. Per germline, CDR1 SGDLS and CDR2 YYNGEE. The CDR3, as DNA: TGTGCCAGCAACCCAAACCAGGGAGGCTACGAGCAGTACTTC. Amino acids: CASNPNQGGYEQYF.

The chain links TRBV28 to TRBJ2-2; D call uncertain. Trimming stripped 4 bases from V and 7 bases from J, with 4 bases between. CDR3 size: 11 residues. Germline V gene data show CDR1 as MDHEN and CDR2 as SYDVKM. In DNA, the CDR3 is TGTGCCAGCAGTTCGGGCGGGGAGCTGTTTTTT. Translated: CASSSGGELFF. Full variable domain (rest looked up from reference TRBV28 and TRBJ2-2): DVKVTQSSRYLVKRTGEKVFLECVQDMDHENMFWYRQDPGLGLRLIYFSYDVKMKEKGDIPEGYSVSREKKERFSLILESASTNQTSMYLCASSSGGELFFGEGSRLTVL.

The chain combines TRBV2 with TRBJ1-5; D perhaps matches TRBD1 (6 bases). The germline CDR1 and CDR2 sequences are SNHLY and FYNNEI. CDR3 size: 14 residues. V was shortened by 6 bases and J by 4 bases, with 13 bases between the two germline ends. The chain's CDR3 is CASRYGGQNQPQHF. In DNA, the CDR3 is TGTGCCAGCAGGTACGGGGGGCAAAATCAGCCCCAGCATTTT. Based on the CDR3 plus reference TRBV2 and TRBJ1-5, the full variable domain is EPEVTQTPSHQVTQMGQEVILRCVPISNHLYFYWYRQILGQKVEFLVSFYNNEISEKSEIFDDQFSVERPDGSNFTLKIRSTKLEDSAMYFCASRYGGQNQPQHFGDGTRLSIL.

The V gene is TRBV9, the J gene TRBJ2-3; 14 bases are a match to TRBD2. CDR3 length: 20 residues. V trimming: 3 bases; J trimming: 6 bases; junction bases outside the gene matches: 18. Looked up from germline, CDR1 is SGDLS and CDR2 is YYNGEE. The CDR3 DNA reads as TGTGCCAGCAGCGCTTGGGGGGGACTAGCGGGAGAGGGGGGCTTGGATACGCAGTATTTT. This encodes CASSAWGGLAGEGGLDTQYF.

In its sample, this clone was seen once. This chain uses TRBV9 with TRBJ1-1; unclear D gene. The germline gives CDR1 SGDLS, CDR2 YYNGEE. The CDR3 has 13 amino acids. Trimming removed 0 bases from V and 4 bases from J, with 7 bases in between. CDR3 in amino acids: CASSVASSTEAFF. In DNA form, the CDR3 reads TGTGCCAGCAGCGTAGCTTCGAGCACTGAAGCTTTCTTT.

This sequence joins TRBV4-1 and TRBJ1-5; 9 nucleotides agree with TRBD1. The V segment lost 1 base and the J segment 7 bases; nucleotides outside the gene matches: 5. This CDR3 has 15 residues. Per germline, CDR1 MGHRA and CDR2 YSYEKL. The CDR3 region is CASSQGDRDGQPQHF. The CDR3 bases are TGCGCCAGCAGCCAAGGGGACAGGGACGGGCAGCCCCAGCATTTT.

The V call is TRBV10-3, the J call TRBJ1-5, with TRBD1 identical over 9 bases. The CDR3 has 16 residues. Germline CDR1 reads ENHRY; CDR2 reads SYGVKD. The J segment lost 6 bases and the V segment lost 0 bases, leaving 6 bases of the junction unmatched. Here the CDR3 reads CAISESGDRVIQPQHF. CDR3 in DNA: TGTGCCATCAGTGAGTCGGGGGACAGGGTAATTCAGCCCCAGCATTTT.

The chain is built from TRBV30 and TRBJ2-1; 9 positions agree with TRBD2. The CDR3 spans 18 residues. Germline loops: CDR1 GTSNPN, CDR2 SVGIG (reference sequence). V lost 1 base, J lost 4 bases, and 14 bases stayed unmatched. The CDR3 spells CAWSGNRPTSGFYNEQFF. The CDR3 coding sequence is TGTGCCTGGAGTGGTAATCGTCCGACTAGCGGATTTTACAATGAGCAGTTCTTC.

As for this clone: The junction departs from the called germline gene at one end, perhaps through a read error. The V call is TRBV15, the J call TRBJ1-2; D unclear. The germline gives CDR1 LNHNV, CDR2 YYDKDF (reference sequence). The CDR3 covers 15 residues. The CDR3 DNA follows: TGTGCCGCCAGCAGAGACGCGTCGAGGTCATATGGCTACACCTTC. This encodes CAASRDASRSYGYTF.

J is TRBJ2-2 and V is TRBV27; the D is unclear. Germline CDR1 and CDR2: MNHEY and SMNVEV (reference sequence). Trimming pared 2 bases from V and 6 bases from J, leaving 4 bases between. The length of the CDR3 is 12 residues. Here the CDR3 DNA reads TGTGCCAGCAGTTTACGGGCCGGGGAGCTGTTTTTT. It encodes CASSLRAGELFF.

The rearrangement links TRBV27 to TRBJ2-7, with D perhaps TRBD1 (6 bases). This CDR3 contains 14 residues. The V gene's germline CDR1 is MNHEY and CDR2 SMNVEV (reference sequence). Deletions cut 4 bases from V and 2 bases from J, with 12 bases between. The CDR3 sequence: CASSWGQLPYEQYF. The CDR3 coding sequence is TGTGCCAGCAGTTGGGGACAACTACCCTACGAGCAGTACTTC.

This clone was seen just once. This sequence joins TRBV27 and TRBJ1-2; 8 bases are a match to TRBD1. CDR1 and CDR2 (germline): MNHEY, SMNVEV (reference sequence). V lost 1 base to trimming and J lost 2 bases; unmatched junction nucleotides: 3. The CDR3 loop spans 15 amino acids. CDR3 DNA sequence: TGTGCCAGCAGTTTATTTCAGGGGGCAAACTATGGCTACACCTTC. Amino acids: CASSLFQGANYGYTF.

The chain couples TRBV18 to TRBJ1-2, with TRBD1 as a possible D gene (6 bases). Germline V CDR1 and CDR2: KGHSH, LQKENI. V dropped 3 bases and J dropped 3 bases, with 14 bases sitting between them. This CDR3 comprises 15 residues. CDR3 bases: TGTGCCAGCTCACCTCTGGACAGAGTTGACTATGGCTACACCTTC. Translating gives CASSPLDRVDYGYTF. Using reference TRBV18 and TRBJ1-2 for the parts outside the CDR3, the full variable domain is NAGVMQNPRHLVRRRGQEARLRCSPMKGHSHVYWYRQLPEEGLKFMVYLQKENIIDESGMPKERFSAEFPKEGPSILRIQQVVRGDSAAYFCASSPLDRVDYGYTFGSGTRLTVV.

The chain is built from TRBV27 and TRBJ2-7, with D uncertain. Trimming cost V 3 bases and J 3 bases, with 6 bases left between them. The CDR3 loop spans 12 amino acids. Germline CDR1 MNHEY, CDR2 SMNVEV (reference sequence). CDR3 bases: TGTGCCAGCAGTTTCTCCGGCTACGAGCAGTACTTC. Its protein product is CASSFSGYEQYF.

This clone was recorded many times. The chain carries TRBV7-3 and TRBJ2-7, with 8 bases lining up with TRBD2. This CDR3 has 13 residues. Trimming removed 4 bases from V and 7 bases from J; junction bases left unmatched: 6. Looked up from germline, CDR1 is SGHTA and CDR2 is FQGTGA. DNA of the CDR3: TGTGCCAGCAGCTCTGGACTAGCCAAGGAGCAGTACTTC. This codes for CASSSGLAKEQYF.

The chain carries TRBV29-1 and TRBJ2-1, with 7 bases matching TRBD2. CDR3 length: 15 amino acids. The V segment lost 3 bases and the J segment 0 bases; nucleotides outside the gene matches: 5. Germline CDR1 SQVTM, CDR2 ANQGSEA. CDR3 in amino acids: CSVDPSGSSYNEQFF. In DNA form, the CDR3 reads TGCAGCGTTGACCCTAGCGGAAGCTCCTACAATGAGCAGTTCTTC.

The CDR3 protein is CASSLASGRDGELFF. CDR3 bases: TGTGCCAGCAGCTTAGCTAGCGGGAGAGATGGGGAGCTGTTTTTT. The chain is built from TRBV7-9 and TRBJ2-2; 9 positions agree with TRBD2. The V gene end was trimmed by 0 bases and the J gene end by 8 bases; junction bases not matched to a gene: 4. Germline loops: CDR1 SEHNR, CDR2 FQNEAQ (reference sequence). The CDR3 covers 15 residues.

This clone was observed a handful of times. This sequence joins TRBV4-1 and TRBJ1-1; no reliable D call. Per germline, CDR1 MGHRA and CDR2 YSYEKL. V lost 3 bases, J lost 5 bases, and 10 bases lay in between. The CDR3 length is 13 residues. The CDR3 region is CASSHLTETEAFF. DNA of the CDR3: TGCGCCAGCAGCCACCTCACGGAGACTGAAGCTTTCTTT.

V is TRBV6-1 and J is TRBJ1-2, with D uncertain. This CDR3 has 13 residues. The V end lost 6 bases, the J end lost 2 bases, and 10 bases lay between the germline ends. Germline V gene data show CDR1 as MNHNS and CDR2 as SASEGT. In DNA form, the CDR3 reads TGTGCCAGCAGCGGTGACGGGAACTATGGCTACACCTTC. Translating gives CASSGDGNYGYTF.

CDR3 region: CASSLGASGRGVGQFF. CDR3 bases: TGTGCCAGCAGCTTAGGGGCTAGCGGGAGGGGGGTAGGGCAGTTCTTC. This chain links TRBV13 with TRBJ2-1, with 12 bases aligning to TRBD2. Germline values: CDR1 PRHDT, CDR2 FYEKMQ (reference sequence). J gave up 12 bases and V 0 bases, and 9 bases lay outside the gene matches. This CDR3 region has 16 residues.

The V call is TRBV27, the J call TRBJ1-4; D not certain. Germline V gives CDR1 MNHEY, CDR2 SMNVEV (reference sequence). The CDR3 runs 13 residues. Deletions cut 4 bases from V and 6 bases from J, with 9 bases between. The CDR3 region is CASSSRWYEKLFF. The DNA for the CDR3 is TGTGCCAGCAGTTCCAGGTGGTATGAAAAACTGTTTTTT.

This clone was picked up one time. The chain has TRBV11-2 and TRBJ2-7; D call uncertain. This CDR3 contains 14 residues. The germline V gene encodes CDR1 SGHAT and CDR2 FQNNGV. The V gene lost 1 base and the J gene lost 5 bases, with 12 bases spanning the gap. CDR3 sequence: CASSLVTQPHEQYF. DNA of the CDR3: TGTGCCAGCAGCTTAGTGACTCAACCCCACGAGCAGTACTTC.

The genes are TRBV19 and TRBJ2-1; TRBD2 agrees at 10 bases. CDR3 size: 17 residues. The germline V gene encodes CDR1 LNHDA and CDR2 SQIVND (reference sequence). The trim removed 2 bases at V and 8 bases at J, leaving 12 bases unmatched. The DNA for the CDR3 is TGTGCCAGTAGTATAACTAGCGGGAACTCCCGCGGCGATGAGCAGTTCTTC. It translates to CASSITSGNSRGDEQFF.

The chain links TRBV6-1 to TRBJ2-1; 12 positions match TRBD2. From germline, CDR1 is MNHNS and CDR2 SASEGT. The ends lost 8 bases at V and 5 bases at J; junction bases unmatched: 7. This CDR3 has 15 amino acids. DNA of the CDR3: TGTGCCAGCGAAAAACTAGCGGGAGGCCACAATGAGCAGTTCTTC. Amino acids: CASEKLAGGHNEQFF.

This sequence joins TRBV27 and TRBJ2-5; D possibly corresponds to TRBD2 (6 bases). This CDR3 is 14 amino acids long. V lost 3 bases and J 5 bases, leaving 13 bases between the germline ends. Germline V CDR1 and CDR2: MNHEY, SMNVEV (reference sequence). The CDR3 DNA follows: TGTGCCAGCAGTTTCGGGGGAAGTGGGGAGACCCAGTACTTC. It codes for CASSFGGSGETQYF.

The CDR3 sequence: CASSPGTGDSYGYTF. CDR3 coding DNA: TGTGCCAGCAGTCCCGGGACAGGGGATAGCTATGGCTACACCTTC. The gene calls are TRBV27 and TRBJ1-2; 10 nucleotides agree with TRBD1. Trimming cost V 5 bases and J 4 bases; bases outside gene matches: 7. Per germline, CDR1 MNHEY and CDR2 SMNVEV (reference sequence). The length of the CDR3 is 15 residues.

In this sample, this clone turned up once. The chain employs TRBV19 and TRBJ2-3; a weak D match, TRBD2 (6 bases). Trimming removed 9 bases from V and 2 bases from J, with 18 bases in between. CDR1 is LNHDA and CDR2 is SQIVND in the germline V gene (reference sequence). The CDR3 is 15 amino acids. Here the CDR3 DNA reads TGTGCCAGCAGCAGATGGGCTAGCGTCACAGATACGCAGTATTTT. Amino acids: CASSRWASVTDTQYF.